Detailed here is one T cell receptor (beta chain). Its antigen is unknown. Second-dose timings of about 4 or about 12 weeks were pooled. CDR1 ENHRY and CDR2 SYGVKD come from the germline V gene. The CDR3 covers 11 residues. V was pared by 11 bases and J by 4 bases, with 9 bases between. This sample was included in a study of T cell responses to AZD1222 COVID-19 vaccine. The study's findings and limits: Baseline testing showed seropositivity in only five to seven AZD1222 recipients. Donors were mostly white British, more females; clonal diversity possibly underestimated. Across the whole spike, CD4 TCRs peaked at regions 160-218 and 743-854.

Profiled with immunoSEQ multiplex PCR; TCRdb holds only in-frame clones, not every one. The table records tens of thousands of clones, approximately 90% of them present only once. The sequence was collected from an adult who received the AZD1222 COVID-19 vaccine. The genes are TRBV10-3 and TRBJ1-3; the D gene is possibly TRBD1 (5 bases). The material sequenced was peripheral blood, taken 28 days after the second AZD1222 dose. The CDR3 region is CASGRGNTIYF. CDR3 DNA sequence: TGTGCCTCAGGGCGGGGAAACACCATATATTTT.